This T cell receptor (beta chain) was found in a study of radiotherapy plus CTLA-4 blockade in lung cancer (dated by TCRdb to the late 2010s). Study-wide context: Objective responses were observed in 15% to 20% of enrolled patients, and disease control was achieved in less than 40%. Here is what the overall study found, with its caveats: TCR clones derived from tumors expanded in peripheral blood after treatment with radiotherapy and ipilimumab. The strongest predictors of response, as reported, were early dynamic changes in blood T cell clones along with a rise in serum interferon-beta after radiation.

The method was the immunoSEQ multiplex PCR assay. Entries here come from immuneACCESS through TCRdb and include only in-frame sequences with V and J called. Some clones fail to appear in such tables; in the studies checked, an unresolved V gene covers under half of the shortfall, and the cause of the remainder is unknown. This sample holds about 80,000 clones; about 87% were observed only once. The ten most abundant clones make up around 0.87% of the sample. Focal radiation therapy combined with CTLA-4 blockade (ipilimumab) was tested in patients with chemo-refractory metastatic non-small-cell lung cancer. As regards this clone: The antigen it recognizes is unknown. No base quality values were provided; no much bigger clone lies one nucleotide off.

The receptor comes from a human donor with non-small cell lung cancer who had stable disease on radiotherapy plus ipilimumab. Sequenced material: peripheral blood, taken from a patient treated with radiotherapy plus ipilimumab.

In nucleotides, the sequence is TGTGCCAGCAACCTAGACAGGGGCTCTGGAAACACCATATATTTT. Its amino acids are CASNLDRGSGNTIYF. Recombination linked TRBV7-9 to TRBJ1-3; 8 nucleotides in the junction match TRBD1. In the germline V gene (reference sequence), CDR1 corresponds to SEHNR and CDR2 to FQNEAQ. Its CDR3 holds 15 amino acids, cysteine through phenylalanine. Just CDR3 DNA is preserved here, 45 bases in frame from base 1. Here V drops 7 bases and J drops 0 bases, and the junction holds 5 bases not matched to any gene.